This T cell receptor (beta chain) was captured in a study of blood T cell repertoires in COVID-19 (dated by TCRdb to about 2020). Broadly, across the study: Collaborator samples came from the United States, Italy and Spain and covered acute and convalescent phases of COVID-19. The material from the prospective study consisted of cDNA or gDNA derived from T cells, B-cell-depleted T cells, or PBMCs. The dataset comprised deeply sampled blood TCRbeta repertoires from subjects exposed to, actively infected with, or recovered from COVID-19. A freely available public database, intended as a resource for researchers studying the immune response to SARS-CoV-2, is where the repertoires were released. The samples were drawn from the first 160 participants of the ongoing ImmuneRACE study and from some 1,300 subjects provided by 6 global collaborators. The sample metadata nearly always contained a de-identified subject ID, COVID-19 status, age in years and sex. Where available, HLA class I and class II types were taken from metadata supplied by the sample provider and were not determined by assay-based typing.

Each collaborating institution followed its own protocols to collect whole blood in K2EDTA tubes. For TCRbeta analysis, collaborator samples were shipped as frozen whole blood, as isolated PBMCs, or as DNA extracted from either sample type. Via the germline V gene, CDR1 is MGHDK and CDR2 SYGVNS. V lost 2 bases and J lost 7 bases; the stretch between them is 9 bases long. The CDR3 has 13 amino acids, counting the end cysteine and phenylalanine. Left in the record is the CDR3 DNA by itself, 39 bases read in frame from the first base. TCRbeta CDR3 regions were amplified from genomic DNA by means of the immunoSEQ Assay, a bias-controlled multiplex PCR. Processing in the source paper ran as follows. Nucleated cell counts per sample were estimated from amplification of reference gene primers within the assay. To quantify the absolute abundance of each unique TCRbeta CDR3 rearrangement, sequence reads were collapsed and filtered. For each sample, productive Simpson clonality was calculated as the square root of Simpson's diversity index across productive rearrangements. In TCRdb, the immuneACCESS table is reduced to in-frame sequences with V and J assigned. These tables do not hold every clone; where another copy was compared, an unresolved V gene accounts for under half, and the others remain unexplained. V and J calls plus clone size are reproduced from that table; the DNA served to infer D and trimming. Here the sample has 25,000 to 30,000 clones; 72% occur a single time. The ten largest clones add up to around 20% of the sample.

Concerning this clone itself: No antigen is known for it. No much larger clone exists at a distance of one base, and base qualities are not known.

General study outcomes and caveats: Clinical and demographic metadata were provided uncurated, with the amount varying by source and participant.

Material for sequencing was peripheral blood. The sequence came from a boy younger than 10 with active or convalescent COVID-19. The chain employs TRBV25-1 and TRBJ1-3, with the D gene not clear enough to name. The CDR3 amino acid sequence is: CASSEGGINTIYF. The DNA sequence is as follows: TGTGCCAGCAGTGAAGGAGGGATCAACACCATATATTTT.